This T cell receptor beta chain emerged from a study of blood T cell repertoires in COVID-19. There are 13 residues in the CDR3. Per germline, CDR1 SGDLS and CDR2 YYNGEE. V lost 3 bases to trimming and J lost 6 bases, with 9 bases between them. A single count supports this clone. Sequencing used immunoSEQ multiplex PCR; TCRdb keeps in-frame clones, though not all of them. Of about 94,000 clones listed, just under 80% are singletons. Sequencing was performed on peripheral blood. This sequence joins TRBV9 and TRBJ2-2; unclear D gene. This TCR was recovered from a man between 65 and 85 years old with COVID-19, enrolled during active disease. In DNA, the CDR3 is TGTGCCAGCAGCGCTGGGCCAGCCGGGGAGCTGTTTTTT. Translation gives CASSAGPAGELFF.